This T cell receptor (beta chain) is drawn from a study of neurological immune-mediated disorders. Time point denoted: longitudinal time-point 1 (baseline). The unsorted libraries were produced from 2 million PBMCs held at -80 C. The V gene end was trimmed by 3 bases and the J gene end by 2 bases; junction bases not matched to a gene: 8. The CDR3 runs 15 residues. Germline CDR1 and CDR2: DFQATT and SNEGSKA (reference sequence). The method for making cDNA was 5'RACE, and it used 10-nucleotide random UMIs. MiXCR, run by TCRdb on the 5' RACE reads, gives a single entry per CDR3 protein. The sample shows around 60,000 distinct CDR3 sequences, around 10% of them seen only once.

The TCR originated in a male donor with HTLV-1-associated myelopathy (HAM/TSP). The chain employs TRBV20-1 and TRBJ2-3; TRBD2 matches 7 bases. The sample taken for sequencing was PBMCs. The CDR3 protein is CSARTARGFTDTQYF. The CDR3, as DNA: TGCAGTGCTAGGACCGCGCGGGGGTTCACAGATACGCAGTATTTT.